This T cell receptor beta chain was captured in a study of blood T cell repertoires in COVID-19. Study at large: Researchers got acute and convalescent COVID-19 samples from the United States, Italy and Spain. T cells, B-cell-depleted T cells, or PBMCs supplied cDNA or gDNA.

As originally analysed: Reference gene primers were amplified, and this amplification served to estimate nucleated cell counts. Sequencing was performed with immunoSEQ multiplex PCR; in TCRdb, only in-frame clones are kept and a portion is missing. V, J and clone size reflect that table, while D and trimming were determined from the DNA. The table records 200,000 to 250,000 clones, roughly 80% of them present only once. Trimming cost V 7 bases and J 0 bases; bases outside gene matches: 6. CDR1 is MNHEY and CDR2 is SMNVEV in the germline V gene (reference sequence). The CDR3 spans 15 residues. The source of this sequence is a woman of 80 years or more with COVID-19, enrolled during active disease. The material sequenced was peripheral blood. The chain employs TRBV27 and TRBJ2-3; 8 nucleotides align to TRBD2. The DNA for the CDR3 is TGTGCCAGCACGCTGGGACTAGAGAGCACAGATACGCAGTATTTT. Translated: CASTLGLESTDTQYF.